The clone carrying this TCR beta chain was recorded many times. This CDR3 contains 18 residues. The germline V gene has CDR1 MNHEY and CDR2 SVGAGI. Trimming took off 0 bases at V and 4 bases at J, with 18 bases between the two ends. This record belongs to a study of T cell repertoires in cytomegalovirus infection. TCRdb redid the calling of the reads with MiXCR, one entry per CDR3 protein. The sample carries hundreds of thousands of distinct CDR3 sequences, 35% recorded once. This sequence joins TRBV6-5 and TRBJ2-2; perhaps TRBD2 as D (5 bases). This clonotype was sampled from a human donor in good health (CMV status not recorded). Some clones in this sample may be carry-over from other donors' samples. The source material was PBMCs. CDR3 loop: CASSYSIGGGEGTGELFF. Here the CDR3 DNA reads TGTGCCAGCAGTTACTCGATCGGTGGAGGAGAGGGCACCGGGGAGCTGTTTTTT.